What follows describes a single TCR beta chain. Antigen specificity is unknown. This sample was taken from a study of cytomegalovirus exposure and HLA in healthy donors. Overall study findings and caveats: Most TCR sequences proved rare, with some public TCRs found in many donors.

The V end lost 5 bases, the J end lost 0 bases, and 13 bases lay between the germline ends. The CDR3 extends over 15 amino acids. The germline V gene encodes CDR1 SGHRS and CDR2 YFSETQ. The PCR was carried out with 60 Vbeta primers and 13 Jbeta primers. Assay used: immunoSEQ multiplex PCR; TCRdb lists only in-frame clones, some missing. The data contain about 140,000 clones, approximately 80% of them singletons. The V call is TRBV5-1, the J call TRBJ2-3; D remains unclear. The specimen sequenced was PBMCs. This TCR came from a man aged 50 to 60 in good health and CMV-seronegative. This chain's CDR3 is CASRELGTSTDTQYF. For the CDR3, the DNA is TGCGCCAGCAGGGAATTGGGCACAAGCACAGATACGCAGTATTTT.